Below, 30 T cell receptor beta chains from the same sample are listed, as sequenced in a study of regulatory T cells in long-lasting Graves disease. The TCR beta library used iRepertoire HTBI primers with Arm-PCR amplification of CDR3. A single record per CDR3 protein comes from TCRdb applying MiXCR to the multiplex PCR reads. Of 350,000 to 450,000 distinct CDR3 sequences listed, 15% are singletons. The sample's time point: newly diagnosed GD, antithyroid drugs for less than 3 months. From PBMCs, RNA was extracted and then used to make the TCR library. The same sample was also used in a study of T cells in Graves' hyperthyroidism and ophthalmopathy.

This specimen was peripheral blood mononuclear cells (PBMCs), taken at new diagnosis, from a patient treated with antithyroid drugs. The receptors here all came from a woman in her thirties with Graves disease.

This clonotype was counted at least ten times. The V gene is TRBV29-1, the J gene TRBJ2-3; 9 bases align to TRBD1. J gave up 0 bases and V 6 bases, and 7 bases lay outside the gene matches. Germline lookup yields CDR1 SQVTM and CDR2 ANQGSEA. The CDR3 covers 15 residues. The CDR3 spells CSVANRGPSTDTQYF. CDR3 DNA: TGCAGCGTGGCCAACAGGGGGCCTAGCACAGATACGCAGTATTTT.

The rearrangement links TRBV11-2 to TRBJ2-5, with TRBD1 as a possible D gene (5 bases). The CDR3 consists of 15 residues. V gave up 0 bases and J gave up 4 bases, with 12 bases separating them. Germline CDR1 SGHAT, CDR2 FQNNGV. The CDR3 DNA is TGTGCCAGCAGCTTAGAAGGGGTAGTAGGAGAGACCCAGTACTTC. Translated, it gives CASSLEGVVGETQYF.

There are a few counts of this clonotype. V is TRBV9 and J is TRBJ2-1; D may be TRBD2 (6 bases). The germline V and J ends were trimmed by 0 bases and 4 bases, with 11 bases remaining between them. The germline gives CDR1 SGDLS, CDR2 YYNGEE. The CDR3 loop spans 15 amino acids. The CDR3 DNA follows: TGTGCCAGCAGCGTAGCCGGGACTGGGTACAATGAGCAGTTCTTC. Amino acid sequence: CASSVAGTGYNEQFF.

This clonotype was seen at least ten times. The chain recombines TRBV13 with TRBJ1-1, with D possibly matching TRBD1 (5 bases). V gave up 5 bases and J gave up 6 bases, with 13 bases separating them. This CDR3 has 13 amino acids. The germline gives CDR1 PRHDT, CDR2 FYEKMQ (reference sequence). CDR3 in DNA: TGTGCCAGCAGCACCCAGGGTTACGCTGAAGCTTTCTTT. Its protein product is CASSTQGYAEAFF.

This clonotype was seen a handful of times. The chain carries TRBV10-1 and TRBJ2-7, with 10 bases matching TRBD1. There are 15 residues in the CDR3. Germline-derived CDR1 and CDR2 are WNHNN and SYGVQD (reference sequence). J lost 2 bases, V lost 3 bases, and 4 bases had no gene match. CDR3: CASSDRTGGAYEQYF. CDR3 sequence (DNA): TGCGCCAGCAGTGACCGGACAGGGGGGGCCTACGAGCAGTACTTC.

This clonotype has ten or more counts. The rearrangement uses TRBV20-1 and TRBJ1-3, with D tentatively TRBD1 (5 bases). Germline lookup yields CDR1 DFQATT and CDR2 SNEGSKA (reference sequence). The CDR3 runs 13 residues. V was cut by 5 bases and J by 6 bases, with 14 bases left in between. The CDR3 DNA is TGCAGTGCTTGGGGGTTGGAGGAAAACACCATATATTTT. Its translation is CSAWGLEENTIYF.

Ten or more counts support this clonotype. The genes are TRBV3-1 and TRBJ2-3, with D unclear. Germline CDR1 LGHDT, CDR2 YNNKEL (reference sequence). Trimming removed 4 bases from V and 2 bases from J, with 13 bases in between. The CDR3 runs 15 residues. The CDR3 here is CASSPSGRVTDTQYF. CDR3 bases: TGTGCCAGCAGCCCTTCAGGACGAGTCACAGATACGCAGTATTTT.

J is TRBJ2-6 and V is TRBV6-4, with 11 positions matching TRBD1. CDR3 size: 18 residues. V dropped 0 bases and J dropped 0; count of bases not matched to a gene: 1. Germline V gene lookup returns CDR1 MRHNA and CDR2 SNTAGT. CDR3 loop: CASSDSGTGGSGANVLTF. In nucleotides, the CDR3 is TGTGCCAGCAGTGACTCCGGGACAGGGGGCTCTGGGGCCAACGTCCTGACTTTC.

This clonotype was picked up many times. This rearrangement joins TRBV12-3 or TRBV12-4 to TRBJ2-1; 10 nucleotides agree with TRBD2. Unmatched junction bases numbered 6, after V lost 4 bases and J lost 6 bases. The CDR3 has 15 residues. CDR3 residues: CASSWPGTSANEQFF. Here the CDR3 DNA reads TGTGCCAGCAGTTGGCCCGGGACTAGCGCCAATGAGCAGTTCTTC.

The chain joins TRBV7-3 to TRBJ2-7; 9 bases fit TRBD2. The length of the CDR3 is 13 residues. V shed 3 bases and J 7 bases; nucleotides not matched to a gene: 4. The germline V gene encodes CDR1 SGHTA and CDR2 FQGTGA. Here the CDR3 reads CASSLGSGREQYF. In DNA form, the CDR3 reads TGTGCCAGCAGCTTGGGTAGCGGGAGAGAGCAGTACTTC.

The V and J genes are TRBV7-9 and TRBJ1-3, with D perhaps TRBD1 (5 bases). The CDR3 consists of 17 residues. V lost 6 bases to trimming and J lost 1 base, with 19 bases between them. Looked up from germline, CDR1 is SEHNR and CDR2 is FQNEAQ (reference sequence). The CDR3 sequence: CASSSPSHGTSGNTIYF. CDR3 DNA: TGTGCCAGCAGTTCTCCGTCCCATGGGACGTCTGGAAACACCATATATTTT.

This chain connects TRBV12-5 to TRBJ1-2; perhaps TRBD1 as D (6 bases). CDR3 length equals 13 residues. V dropped 7 bases and J dropped 5 bases, with 14 bases sitting between them. Germline CDR1 is LGHNT and CDR2 is FRNRAP. CDR3 sequence reads: CASDGGGAYGYTF. In DNA form, the CDR3 reads TGTGCTAGTGACGGCGGGGGGGCGTATGGCTACACCTTC.

This clonotype was seen only a few times. The rearrangement uses TRBV27 and TRBJ1-2, with 7 bases fitting TRBD1. V trimming: 9 bases; J trimming: 4 bases; junction bases outside the gene matches: 8. CDR3 length: 13 amino acids. CDR1 is MNHEY and CDR2 is SMNVEV in the germline V gene (reference sequence). The CDR3 DNA reads TGTGCCAGTTGGGACAGTGGGGGCTATGGCTACACCTTC. It encodes CASWDSGGYGYTF.

This clonotype was recorded at least ten times. The chain employs TRBV20-1 and TRBJ2-1; 11 bases map to TRBD2. The CDR3 contains 14 residues. In germline, CDR1 is DFQATT, CDR2 SNEGSKA (reference sequence). For the CDR3, the DNA is TGCAGGGGCCGGATTAGCGGGAGGGACGATGAGCAGTTCTTC. Translation gives CRGRISGRDDEQFF.

The table lists this clonotype with a few counts. This chain links TRBV7-9 with TRBJ1-5; no clear D gene. The CDR3 totals 14 residues. The germline V gene has CDR1 SEHNR and CDR2 FQNEAQ (reference sequence). Trimming pared 1 base from V and 3 bases from J, leaving 7 bases between. CDR3 sequence reads: CASSLGADNQPQHF. CDR3 nucleotides: TGTGCCAGCAGCTTAGGGGCAGACAATCAGCCCCAGCATTTT.

This clonotype was detected many times. The V gene is TRBV3-1, the J gene TRBJ1-1; D remains unclear. The CDR3 extends over 13 amino acids. The ends were cut back, 1 base at V and 3 bases at J, with 6 bases in the middle. CDR1 LGHDT and CDR2 YNNKEL come from the germline V gene (reference sequence). The chain's CDR3 is CASSQGSYTEAFF. The CDR3 nucleotides are TGTGCCAGCAGCCAAGGGAGCTACACTGAAGCTTTCTTT.

Ten or more counts support this clonotype. The V gene is TRBV12-3 or TRBV12-4, the J gene TRBJ1-1; D gene ambiguous. With 0 bases removed from V and 1 base from J, the gap between germline ends came to 6 bases. This CDR3 has 14 amino acids. In nucleotides, the CDR3 is TGTGCCAGCAGTTTAGCGCTAGGGAACACTGAAGCTTTCTTT. It specifies CASSLALGNTEAFF.

This clonotype was found many times. This chain uses TRBV5-1 with TRBJ2-1; D remains unclear. The germline CDR1 and CDR2 sequences are SGHRS and YFSETQ. The CDR3 contains 15 residues. V was shortened by 0 bases and J by 2 bases, with 9 bases between the two germline ends. In DNA, the CDR3 is TGCGCCAGCAGCTTGGCAGCAGGTACCTACAATGAGCAGTTCTTC. Translated, it gives CASSLAAGTYNEQFF.

The chain uses TRBV29-1 and TRBJ2-7, with TRBD2 identical over 14 bases. CDR1 is SQVTM and CDR2 is ANQGSEA in the germline V gene. Trimming removed 1 base from V and 2 bases from J; junction bases left unmatched: 10. CDR3 length: 18 residues. DNA for the CDR3: TGCAGCGTTGAAGGGGGACTAGCGGGAGAGAATAGCACCTACGAGCAGTACTTC. Its protein product is CSVEGGLAGENSTYEQYF.

This chain joins TRBV6-1 and TRBJ1-6, with TRBD1 as a possible D gene (6 bases). The ends were cut back, 1 base at V and 10 bases at J, with 8 bases in the middle. The CDR3 length is 13 residues. CDR1 is MNHNS and CDR2 is SASEGT in the germline V gene. CDR3 coding DNA: TGTGCCAGCAGTGAAGGGGGGCGATCACCCCTCCACTTT. This sequence encodes CASSEGGRSPLHF.

This clonotype has a handful of counts. The rearrangement uses TRBV28 and TRBJ1-5; a possible D gene is TRBD1 (6 bases). This CDR3 spans 16 amino acids. V lost 5 bases and J 7 bases, leaving 21 bases between the germline ends. The germline V gene has CDR1 MDHEN and CDR2 SYDVKM. CDR3: CASSPFGTGLQQPQHF. The CDR3 DNA reads as TGTGCCAGCAGTCCCTTTGGAACAGGGCTCCAGCAGCCCCAGCATTTT.

The chain employs TRBV6-1 and TRBJ2-2; TRBD1 is a possible D gene (6 bases). This CDR3 region has 15 residues. CDR1 and CDR2 (germline): MNHNS, SASEGT. Trimming took off 6 bases at V and 4 bases at J, with 15 bases between the two ends. The CDR3 sequence is CASSTGQGGTGELFF. The CDR3, as DNA: TGTGCCAGCAGCACAGGGCAAGGCGGCACCGGGGAGCTGTTTTTT.

The V gene is TRBV9, the J gene TRBJ2-3; D is unclear. The V end lost 3 bases, the J end lost 5 bases, and 19 bases lay between the germline ends. The CDR3 consists of 16 residues. Germline assignment: CDR1 SGDLS and CDR2 YYNGEE. CDR3 DNA: TGTGCCAGCAGCGCCTCCCTGTCGGCGCCCATAGATACGCAGTATTTT. Residues: CASSASLSAPIDTQYF. The full variable domain, with the rest looked up from reference TRBV9 and TRBJ2-3, is DSGVTQTPKHLITATGQRVTLRCSPRSGDLSVYWYQQSLDQGLQFLIQYYNGEERAKGNILERFSAQQFPDLHSELNLSSLELGDSALYFCASSASLSAPIDTQYFGPGTRLTVL.

The chain couples TRBV7-6 to TRBJ2-3; D is unresolved. This CDR3 has 13 residues. Germline V lookup: CDR1 SGHVS, CDR2 FNYEAQ. V shed 4 bases and J shed 6 bases, with 11 bases lying between them. The CDR3 reads CASSWTSVDTQYF. CDR3 sequence (DNA): TGTGCCAGCAGCTGGACCTCCGTCGATACGCAGTATTTT.

With regard to this clonotype: The CDR3 does not end in the conserved phenylalanine or tryptophan, so this is likely a read error. This chain joins TRBV7-9 and TRBJ1-4, with a possible D match to TRBD1 (5 bases). V dropped 1 base and J dropped 8 bases, with 11 bases sitting between them. The CDR3 is 14 residues long. Per germline, CDR1 SEHNR and CDR2 FQNEAQ (reference sequence). The CDR3 DNA follows: TGTGCCAGCAGCTTAGGGGGGACGTCAGAAAAACTGTTTATT. Its translation is CASSLGGTSEKLFI.

This clonotype was counted many times. The chain uses TRBV5-1 and TRBJ2-7; D not certain. V was clipped by 2 bases and J by 6 bases, with 21 bases between them. There are 16 residues in the CDR3. Germline CDR1 is SGHRS and CDR2 is YFSETQ. CDR3 protein: CASSFETTVPVREQYF. CDR3 bases: TGCGCCAGCAGCTTCGAAACGACCGTCCCAGTGCGCGAGCAGTACTTC.

This clonotype showed up many times. The chain uses TRBV20-1 and TRBJ2-3; D call uncertain. Germline assignment: CDR1 DFQATT and CDR2 SNEGSKA (reference sequence). The CDR3 runs to 15 residues. Trimming left V 0 bases short and J 2 bases short, with 12 bases between. The CDR3 is CSAREVPVITDTQYF. As DNA, the CDR3 is TGCAGTGCTAGAGAGGTGCCAGTAATCACAGATACGCAGTATTTT.

Ten or more counts support this clonotype. The rearrangement links TRBV28 to TRBJ2-7; TRBD2 agrees at 9 bases. V lost 4 bases and J lost 1; bases outside the gene matches: 11. CDR3 length: 17 amino acids. CDR1 is MDHEN and CDR2 is SYDVKM in the germline V gene. The CDR3 nucleotides are TGTGCCAGCAGTTCCTCCGGACTAGCGTTCGGATCCTACGAGCAGTACTTC. Its protein is CASSSSGLAFGSYEQYF. The whole variable domain, filled in from reference TRBV28 and TRBJ2-7, reads DVKVTQSSRYLVKRTGEKVFLECVQDMDHENMFWYRQDPGLGLRLIYFSYDVKMKEKGDIPEGYSVSREKKERFSLILESASTNQTSMYLCASSSSGLAFGSYEQYFGPGTRLTVT.

This clonotype was recorded many times. V is TRBV20-1 and J is TRBJ2-7, with D possibly matching TRBD1 (6 bases). The ends were cut back, 0 bases at V and 2 bases at J, with 17 bases in the middle. Germline assignment: CDR1 DFQATT and CDR2 SNEGSKA (reference sequence). There are 16 residues in the CDR3. CDR3 amino acids: CSARDPNSGVTYEQYF. The CDR3 DNA reads as TGCAGTGCTAGAGATCCGAACTCAGGGGTCACCTACGAGCAGTACTTC.

This clonotype was recorded many times. The chain has TRBV30 and TRBJ1-2; 7 bases map to TRBD1. V dropped 1 base and J dropped 4; count of bases not matched to a gene: 9. Germline V CDR1 and CDR2: GTSNPN, SVGIG (reference sequence). The CDR3 runs to 15 residues. The CDR3 coding sequence is TGTGCCTGGAGTGCCTGGGACAGCTCAATCTATGGCTACACCTTC. This encodes CAWSAWDSSIYGYTF.